Each of the 12 T cell receptor beta chains below was sequenced from the same sample in a study of blood T cells in healthy people across ages. Next came a second PCR, run for about 7 to 11 cycles, which used a sample-barcoded 5' primer along with a J-beta primer mix. Each CDR3 protein gets one entry after TCRdb re-called the 5' RACE reads with MiXCR. The sample has roughly 1,100,000 distinct CDR3 sequences, under 30% seen once. Another study also made use of these data, one on T cells of mothers and their children.

The sample comprised blood. Receptors were obtained from a girl aged 2-9 years in good health.

The chain is built from TRBV6-5 and TRBJ2-4; D gene ambiguous. Trimming stripped 2 bases from V and 0 bases from J, with 11 bases between. The CDR3 length is 16 residues. The V gene's germline CDR1 is MNHEY and CDR2 SVGAGI. The CDR3 reads CASSYRHSVAKNIQYF. The CDR3 DNA reads TGTGCCAGCAGTTACAGACACTCGGTAGCCAAAAACATTCAGTACTTC.

This clonotype was counted between two and nine times. The rearrangement links TRBV29-1 to TRBJ2-3; 11 bases match TRBD2. The germline V gene has CDR1 SQVTM and CDR2 ANQGSEA. The CDR3 loop spans 15 amino acids. The V and J ends lost 0 bases and 5 bases, in that order; junction bases with no gene match: 4. The CDR3 reads CSVEDVAGGLDTQYF. The DNA for the CDR3 is TGCAGCGTTGAAGATGTAGCGGGAGGGTTAGATACGCAGTATTTT.

The chain employs TRBV9 and TRBJ2-5; TRBD1 matches at 7 bases. The J call is uncertain, as TRBJ2-1 better fits the DNA end. The V gene's germline CDR1 is SGDLS and CDR2 YYNGEE. The CDR3 contains 13 residues. CDR3 sequence: CASSRPDREWQFF. CDR3 nucleotide sequence: TGTGCCAGCAGCCGACCTGACAGGGAATGGCAGTTCTTC.

Regarding this clonotype: This clone may be a read error of a much larger clone one base away. V is TRBV4-3 and J is TRBJ1-5; a possible D gene is TRBD1 (5 bases). The CDR3 is made up of 16 amino acids. The V gene's germline CDR1 is LGHNA and CDR2 YSLEER. V lost 0 bases, J lost 4 bases, and 13 bases lay in between. CDR3 region: CASSQDLGGLNQPQHF. CDR3 DNA: TGCGCCAGCAGCCAAGATCTTGGGGGTCTTAATCAGCCCCAGCATTTT.

V gene TRBV29-1 combines with J gene TRBJ2-5; D is uncertain. Germline V gene data show CDR1 as SQVTM and CDR2 as ANQGSEA. CDR3 length equals 13 residues. The V end lost 5 bases, the J end lost 0 bases, and 10 bases lay between the germline ends. CDR3 nucleotides: TGCAGCGTTTGTTTCCGGAACCAAGAGACCCAGTACTTC. This encodes CSVCFRNQETQYF.

This chain joins TRBV25-1 and TRBJ2-1; D remains unclear. The CDR3 sequence is 12 residues long. Germline CDR1 is MGHDK and CDR2 is SYGVNS. V shed 9 bases and J shed 0 bases, with 6 bases lying between them. CDR3 in amino acids: CARDGSYNEQFF. The CDR3, as DNA: TGTGCCAGGGACGGCTCCTACAATGAGCAGTTCTTC. Using reference TRBV25-1 and TRBJ2-1 for the parts outside the CDR3, the full variable domain is EADIYQTPRYLVIGTGKKITLECSQTMGHDKMYWYQQDPGMELHLIHYSYGVNSTEKGDLSSESTVSRIRTEHFPLTLESARPSHTSQYLCARDGSYNEQFFGPGTRLTVL.

This chain uses TRBV20-1 with TRBJ2-7; perhaps TRBD2 as D (6 bases). CDR3 length equals 12 residues. Trimming took off 1 base at V and 4 bases at J, with 8 bases between the two ends. Germline V gene data show CDR1 as DFQATT and CDR2 as SNEGSKA (reference sequence). The CDR3 region has the DNA TGCAGTGCTAGAGGGGCGGGATACGAGCAGTACTTC. This sequence encodes CSARGAGYEQYF.

This clonotype has more than one count but fewer than ten. This chain uses TRBV25-1 with TRBJ2-1; tentatively, D is TRBD2 (6 bases). The DNA end lines up better with TRBJ2-5; the J call may be wrong. Germline V lookup: CDR1 MGHDK, CDR2 SYGVNS. The CDR3 totals 14 residues. CDR3 sequence (DNA): TGTGCCAGCATCCCATACGGGGGCCAAGAGACCCAGTACTTC. Residues: CASIPYGGQETQYF.

The CDR3, as DNA: TGTGCCAGCAGCGCCGCTAGCGGGCGACGGGGTGAGCAGTTCTTC. Amino acid sequence: CASSAASGRRGEQFF. The chain couples TRBV9 to TRBJ2-5, with 8 bases lining up with TRBD2. The tail of the sequence fits TRBJ2-1 better, so the J call may be wrong. The CDR3 covers 15 residues. Germline V gene sequence: CDR1 SGDLS, CDR2 YYNGEE.

This clonotype came up a few times. The V call is TRBV2, the J call TRBJ1-5; D ambiguous. CDR1 is SNHLY and CDR2 is FYNNEI in the germline V gene. V was trimmed by 5 bases and J by 7 bases, leaving 18 bases between them. The length of the CDR3 is 15 residues. CDR3 sequence: CASSHRTGRNQPQHF. CDR3 coding DNA: TGTGCCAGCAGTCATAGGACCGGACGGAACCAGCCCCAGCATTTT.

This clonotype was observed a handful of times. The V call is TRBV6-6, the J call TRBJ1-6; possible D gene TRBD1, 6 bases. The V gene lost 2 bases and the J gene lost 7 bases, with 15 bases spanning the gap. The CDR3 extends over 16 amino acids. Per the germline V gene, CDR1 is MNHNY and CDR2 is SVGAGI (reference sequence). This CDR3 reads CASSYGLQGRNSPLHF. For the CDR3, the DNA is TGTGCCAGCAGTTACGGATTACAGGGAAGAAATTCACCCCTCCACTTT.

The rearrangement joins TRBV7-2 to TRBJ2-1, with TRBD2 matching over 8 bases. The CDR3 is 15 residues long. After removal of 2 bases from V and 8 bases from J, the junction contained 8 bases not matched to a gene. The V gene's germline CDR1 is SGHTA and CDR2 FQGNSA. The CDR3 sequence: CASSLRAGGRDEQFF. CDR3 nucleotides: TGTGCCAGCAGCTTACGGGCGGGAGGAAGGGATGAGCAGTTCTTC.